This T cell receptor beta chain stems from a study of Ad26.COV2.S vaccination and SARS-CoV-2 variants. Study in general: It was the COV1001 Ad26.COV2.S trial arm that included the donor. Participants got Ad26.COV2.S intramuscularly, once or twice 56 days apart.

Treatment here: some 20 received Ad26.COV2.S at low or high dose, single or two shots; about 5 received placebo; per-sample allocation not given. Collection of the samples took place on day 63 after the first injection of vaccine or placebo. Donation came from an adult in Boston who was aged 18-55 years. About this clone: The antigen remains undetermined.

Sequencing was performed with immunoSEQ multiplex PCR; in TCRdb, only in-frame clones are kept and a portion is missing. The table records fewer than 500,000 clones, around 90% of them present only once. Germline CDR1 and CDR2: MNHEY and SVGEGT. The CDR3 runs to 13 residues. Trimming removed 5 bases at V and 2 bases at J, with 7 bases between. Study-wide findings and caveats: For non-spike TCRs, breadth in vaccine recipients resembled that in placebo recipients.

The sequencing used peripheral blood, collected in a trial of Ad26.COV2.S vaccine versus placebo. The chain couples TRBV6-2 or TRBV6-3 to TRBJ2-1; D is ambiguous. The source of this sequence is a person aged 18-65 years who received the Ad26.COV2.S COVID-19 vaccine or a placebo. CDR3 sequence (DNA): TGTGCCAGCAGTGTACGTCCCTACAATGAGCAGTTCTTC. Its protein product is CASSVRPYNEQFF.